A single TCR beta chain is shown here with its context. What it recognizes is unknown. These data come from a study of cytomegalovirus exposure and HLA in healthy donors. Study results and caveats: TCR beta V- and J-gene trimming, according to a later analysis, was linked to a missense DCLRE1C variant. The classifier was said to identify cytomegalovirus status with high specificity and sensitivity.

PCR primers comprised 60 Vbeta and 13 Jbeta primers. Clones were read by immunoSEQ multiplex PCR, and TCRdb kept only the in-frame ones, dropping some. The profile covers around 45,000 clones, with about 70% appearing a single time and 5% to 7.5% taken by the ten largest. The receptor was isolated from a man aged 30-40 years in good health and CMV-seronegative. The sample was PBMCs.

CDR3 region: CSVKGILGDTGELFF. The CDR3 region has the DNA TGCAGCGTGAAGGGGATCTTAGGGGACACCGGGGAGCTGTTTTTT. The chain is built from TRBV29-1 and TRBJ2-2, with a weak D call TRBD1 (5 bases). This CDR3 is 15 amino acids long. Germline CDR1 is SQVTM and CDR2 is ANQGSEA. The V and J ends lost 6 bases and 3 bases respectively, with 17 bases between them.